This T cell receptor beta chain was documented in a study of OX40 agonist ivuxolimab in advanced cancers. Study observations and caveats: The antigens recognized by the expanded peripheral T cells, that is their antigen specificity, were not determined.

Method: immunoSEQ multiplex PCR; TCRdb's copy keeps in-frame clones and lacks some. The sample has under 65,000 clones; about 85% are singletons. This CDR3 comprises 16 residues. Per the germline V gene, CDR1 is MDHEN and CDR2 is SYDVKM. The V gene lost 3 bases and the J gene lost 9 bases, with 21 bases spanning the gap. About this clone: Its antigen remains unidentified.

Individuals having autoimmune disease history or systemic immunosuppression were not enrolled. The sample here was CD4+ or CD8+ T cells sorted from blood, taken in a trial of the OX40 agonist ivuxolimab. The chain is built from TRBV28 and TRBJ2-1, with D possibly TRBD1 on 6 matching bases. The receptor was isolated from an adult with an advanced solid tumor such as melanoma, head and neck, liver or kidney cancer. The CDR3 DNA sequence: TGTGCCAGCAGTTTTTCAGGGGCGCCCGGTGGGGGTGAGCAGTTCTTC. It is translated as CASSFSGAPGGGEQFF.